This entry lists 11 T cell receptor beta chains sequenced from one sample in a study of T cell responses to AZD1222 COVID-19 vaccine. Libraries were prepared by immunoSEQ multiplex PCR; TCRdb keeps only in-frame clonotypes and omits some of them. In the table there are about 140,000 clones, around 92% of which are singletons. The sample was peripheral blood, taken after recovery from COVID-19. The receptors derive from an adult who had recovered from COVID-19.

This clone showed up just once. The CDR3 DNA follows: TGTGCCATCAGTGTTCGGGACAGGGGATTCCAAGAGACCCAGTACTTC. Translated, it gives CAISVRDRGFQETQYF. The genes are TRBV10-3 and TRBJ2-5, with 10 positions matching TRBD1. Germline assignment: CDR1 ENHRY and CDR2 SYGVKD. The V gene end was trimmed by 4 bases and the J gene end by 1 base; junction bases not matched to a gene: 6. The CDR3 is made up of 16 amino acids.

Note on this clone: The same CDR3 is also encoded by other DNA sequences in this sample. The chain is built from TRBV2 and TRBJ2-3; D is undetermined. The CDR3 is made up of 12 amino acids. V dropped 5 bases and J dropped 2 bases, with 5 bases sitting between them. From germline, CDR1 is SNHLY and CDR2 FYNNEI. The CDR3 protein is CASSLNTDTQYF. As DNA, the CDR3 is TGTGCCAGCAGTCTAAACACAGATACGCAGTATTTT.

This sequence joins TRBV30 and TRBJ1-1; perhaps TRBD1 as D (6 bases). The CDR3 sequence is 12 residues long. The V gene lost 3 bases and the J gene lost 4 bases, with 9 bases spanning the gap. Per germline, CDR1 GTSNPN and CDR2 SVGIG (reference sequence). The CDR3 sequence: CAWRRGGTEAFF. The CDR3 DNA is TGTGCCTGGAGAAGAGGGGGCACTGAAGCTTTCTTT.

This chain connects TRBV9 to TRBJ2-2; perhaps TRBD2 as D (7 bases). V was shortened by 4 bases and J by 4 bases, with 20 bases between the two germline ends. The CDR3 loop spans 17 amino acids. CDR1 and CDR2 (germline): SGDLS, YYNGEE. DNA of the CDR3: TGTGCCAGCAGCTCCAGGGGAGGGGGTAGTCTCACCGGGGAGCTGTTTTTT. This sequence encodes CASSSRGGGSLTGELFF.

V gene TRBV5-4 combines with J gene TRBJ2-5; D remains ambiguous. This CDR3 region has 13 residues. V was cut by 0 bases and J by 4 bases, with 7 bases left in between. From germline, CDR1 is SGHNT and CDR2 YYREEE (reference sequence). CDR3 DNA sequence: TGTGCCAGCAGCTTGGTTGGGATAGAGACCCAGTACTTC. The encoded protein is CASSLVGIETQYF.

The chain joins TRBV27 to TRBJ1-5; D not certain. CDR1 is MNHEY and CDR2 is SMNVEV in the germline V gene (reference sequence). With 6 bases removed from V and 2 bases from J, the gap between germline ends came to 8 bases. The CDR3 consists of 13 residues. This CDR3 reads CASSPLGNQPQHF. The CDR3 DNA follows: TGTGCCAGCAGCCCTCTGGGCAATCAGCCCCAGCATTTT.

The genes are TRBV14 and TRBJ1-1, with D possibly TRBD1 on 5 matching bases. V shed 4 bases and J shed 1 base, with 16 bases lying between them. Germline V gene data show CDR1 as SGHDN and CDR2 as FVKESK. The CDR3 totals 16 residues. The CDR3 sequence is CASSLPYRGRNTEAFF. The CDR3 DNA reads as TGTGCCAGCAGCCTGCCCTATCGGGGCCGGAACACTGAAGCTTTCTTT.

Notes on this clone: Different DNA sequences within this sample yield the same CDR3. The chain joins TRBV12-3 or TRBV12-4 to TRBJ1-1; a possible D gene is TRBD1 (5 bases). Between the trimmed V and J ends, which lost 3 bases and 1 base, there was a span of 6 bases. The CDR3 is made up of 13 amino acids. CDR3 loop: CASSLGQNTEAFF. As DNA, the CDR3 is TGTGCCAGCAGTTTGGGGCAGAACACTGAAGCTTTCTTT.

The rearrangement joins TRBV12-3 or TRBV12-4 to TRBJ2-7; D ambiguous. This CDR3 region has 13 residues. With 6 bases removed from V and 4 bases from J, the gap between germline ends came to 13 bases. CDR3 DNA sequence: TGTGCCAGCAGAGATTTAGGTACTTACGAGCAGTACTTC. This encodes CASRDLGTYEQYF.

The CDR3 is CASRTPGGRNQPQHF. The CDR3 nucleotides are TGTGCCAGTAGGACCCCAGGGGGACGTAATCAGCCCCAGCATTTT. The chain links TRBV19 to TRBJ1-5; TRBD1 aligns across 7 bases. The trim removed 6 bases at V and 4 bases at J, leaving 9 bases unmatched. The CDR3 totals 15 residues. Germline values: CDR1 LNHDA, CDR2 SQIVND (reference sequence).

This rearrangement joins TRBV6-5 to TRBJ1-3; 8 nucleotides agree with TRBD1. Trimming took 1 base from V and 0 from J; bases not matched to a gene: 2. The CDR3 runs to 16 residues. Germline V lookup: CDR1 MNHEY, CDR2 SVGAGI. The CDR3 reads CASSYWTGISGNTIYF. The CDR3 DNA follows: TGTGCCAGCAGTTACTGGACAGGGATCTCTGGAAACACCATATATTTT.